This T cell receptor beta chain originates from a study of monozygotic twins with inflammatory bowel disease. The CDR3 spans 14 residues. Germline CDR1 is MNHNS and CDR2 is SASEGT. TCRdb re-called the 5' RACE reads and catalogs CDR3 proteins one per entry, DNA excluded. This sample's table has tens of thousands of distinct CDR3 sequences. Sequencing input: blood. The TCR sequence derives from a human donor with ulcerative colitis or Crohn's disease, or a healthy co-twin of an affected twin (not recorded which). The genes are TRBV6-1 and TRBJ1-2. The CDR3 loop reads CASTTGGSAYGYTF.